Listed here is a single T cell receptor (beta chain). Its target is unknown. The data were obtained in a study of T cells in Graves' hyperthyroidism and ophthalmopathy. Overall study context: Before any treatment, at initial diagnosis, peripheral blood was collected. Whole-study results and caveats: Researchers report that a 13 V-J model separated ophthalmopathy from stable hyperthyroidism.

A NOSPECS grade of at least 4, a Clinical Activity Score of at least 3 and duration under 3 months were recorded in ophthalmopathy patients. TCR beta CDR3 regions were amplified from RNA. A set of HTBI primers served as the primers for a first-round RT-PCR of the TCR CDR3. TCRdb fed the multiplex PCR reads into MiXCR, producing one record per CDR3 protein. The sample has about 380,000 distinct CDR3 sequences; 15% to 20% are singletons. V lost 0 bases, J lost 0 bases, and 12 bases lay in between. Germline values: CDR1 KGHDR, CDR2 SFDVKD. The CDR3 loop spans 17 amino acids. This rearrangement joins TRBV24-1 to TRBJ2-3; unclear D gene. Specimen: blood. The sequence was obtained from a man younger than 35 with Graves' ophthalmopathy. CDR3 sequence: CATSDLGQETSTDTQYF. CDR3 nucleotides: TGTGCCACCAGTGATTTGGGGCAAGAGACTAGCACAGATACGCAGTATTTT.